This TCR beta chain comes out of a study of T cells in Graves' hyperthyroidism and ophthalmopathy. Study-level results: Blood also carried most thyroid clonotypes expanded above 0.001. In the analysis, a 13 V-J model separated ophthalmopathy from stable hyperthyroidism.

Amplified regions were TCR beta CDR3 sequences from RNA transcripts. A first-round RT-PCR of the TCR CDR3 used the HTBI primer set. TCRdb re-called the multiplex PCR reads with MiXCR, one entry per CDR3 protein. The table lists roughly 500,000 distinct CDR3 sequences, 40% to 50% of them singletons. Pregnant or lactating patients were excluded, as were those with uncontrolled infection or other autoimmune disease. Together with thyroid ultrasound, orbital computed tomography, serum thyroxine and TRAb, clinical symptoms were used for diagnoses. Worth noting for this clonotype: Its antigen is not identified.

The trim removed 1 base at V and 4 bases at J, leaving 7 bases unmatched. Germline values: CDR1 LGHNA, CDR2 YSLEER. CDR3 length: 16 residues. This TCR was sampled from an adult woman with Graves' disease, either hyperthyroidism or ophthalmopathy (not recorded which). This chain connects TRBV4-3 to TRBJ1-2; 9 bases fit TRBD1. The source material was peripheral blood or thyroid tissue (not recorded which). CDR3 bases: TGCGCCAGCAGCCAAGCCGGGACAGGGAAGAGCTATGGCTACACCTTC. Its protein product is CASSQAGTGKSYGYTF.